This T cell receptor beta chain was captured by sequencing in a study of T cells in Graves' hyperthyroidism and ophthalmopathy. Study results and caveats: Most clonotypes that expanded in the thyroid above 0.001 also showed up in blood. The model predicted ophthalmopathy a median around 6.5 months before onset.

Germline V gene lookup returns CDR1 SGDLS and CDR2 YYNGEE. The V end lost 1 base, the J end lost 4 bases, and 14 bases lay between the germline ends. CDR3 size: 15 residues. Regions amplified from RNA transcripts were the TCR beta CDR3 regions. A first-round RT-PCR of the TCR CDR3 used the HTBI primer set. Each CDR3 protein is one row after TCRdb ran MiXCR on the multiplex PCR reads. The data contain hundreds of thousands of distinct CDR3 sequences, about 14% of them singletons. Used for diagnoses were clinical symptoms, serum thyroxine and TRAb, thyroid ultrasound and orbital computed tomography. Each 10 ml fresh peripheral blood draw supplied the PBMCs. This clonotype showed up just a few times. The target antigen is unknown.

This chain connects TRBV9 to TRBJ1-2, with a possible D match to TRBD1 (6 bases). Sample: blood. The origin of this receptor is a woman aged 50 to 60 with Graves' ophthalmopathy. CDR3 in DNA: TGTGCCAGCAGCGTACTCGGGGGCGATGGCTATGGCTACACCTTC. It specifies CASSVLGGDGYGYTF.